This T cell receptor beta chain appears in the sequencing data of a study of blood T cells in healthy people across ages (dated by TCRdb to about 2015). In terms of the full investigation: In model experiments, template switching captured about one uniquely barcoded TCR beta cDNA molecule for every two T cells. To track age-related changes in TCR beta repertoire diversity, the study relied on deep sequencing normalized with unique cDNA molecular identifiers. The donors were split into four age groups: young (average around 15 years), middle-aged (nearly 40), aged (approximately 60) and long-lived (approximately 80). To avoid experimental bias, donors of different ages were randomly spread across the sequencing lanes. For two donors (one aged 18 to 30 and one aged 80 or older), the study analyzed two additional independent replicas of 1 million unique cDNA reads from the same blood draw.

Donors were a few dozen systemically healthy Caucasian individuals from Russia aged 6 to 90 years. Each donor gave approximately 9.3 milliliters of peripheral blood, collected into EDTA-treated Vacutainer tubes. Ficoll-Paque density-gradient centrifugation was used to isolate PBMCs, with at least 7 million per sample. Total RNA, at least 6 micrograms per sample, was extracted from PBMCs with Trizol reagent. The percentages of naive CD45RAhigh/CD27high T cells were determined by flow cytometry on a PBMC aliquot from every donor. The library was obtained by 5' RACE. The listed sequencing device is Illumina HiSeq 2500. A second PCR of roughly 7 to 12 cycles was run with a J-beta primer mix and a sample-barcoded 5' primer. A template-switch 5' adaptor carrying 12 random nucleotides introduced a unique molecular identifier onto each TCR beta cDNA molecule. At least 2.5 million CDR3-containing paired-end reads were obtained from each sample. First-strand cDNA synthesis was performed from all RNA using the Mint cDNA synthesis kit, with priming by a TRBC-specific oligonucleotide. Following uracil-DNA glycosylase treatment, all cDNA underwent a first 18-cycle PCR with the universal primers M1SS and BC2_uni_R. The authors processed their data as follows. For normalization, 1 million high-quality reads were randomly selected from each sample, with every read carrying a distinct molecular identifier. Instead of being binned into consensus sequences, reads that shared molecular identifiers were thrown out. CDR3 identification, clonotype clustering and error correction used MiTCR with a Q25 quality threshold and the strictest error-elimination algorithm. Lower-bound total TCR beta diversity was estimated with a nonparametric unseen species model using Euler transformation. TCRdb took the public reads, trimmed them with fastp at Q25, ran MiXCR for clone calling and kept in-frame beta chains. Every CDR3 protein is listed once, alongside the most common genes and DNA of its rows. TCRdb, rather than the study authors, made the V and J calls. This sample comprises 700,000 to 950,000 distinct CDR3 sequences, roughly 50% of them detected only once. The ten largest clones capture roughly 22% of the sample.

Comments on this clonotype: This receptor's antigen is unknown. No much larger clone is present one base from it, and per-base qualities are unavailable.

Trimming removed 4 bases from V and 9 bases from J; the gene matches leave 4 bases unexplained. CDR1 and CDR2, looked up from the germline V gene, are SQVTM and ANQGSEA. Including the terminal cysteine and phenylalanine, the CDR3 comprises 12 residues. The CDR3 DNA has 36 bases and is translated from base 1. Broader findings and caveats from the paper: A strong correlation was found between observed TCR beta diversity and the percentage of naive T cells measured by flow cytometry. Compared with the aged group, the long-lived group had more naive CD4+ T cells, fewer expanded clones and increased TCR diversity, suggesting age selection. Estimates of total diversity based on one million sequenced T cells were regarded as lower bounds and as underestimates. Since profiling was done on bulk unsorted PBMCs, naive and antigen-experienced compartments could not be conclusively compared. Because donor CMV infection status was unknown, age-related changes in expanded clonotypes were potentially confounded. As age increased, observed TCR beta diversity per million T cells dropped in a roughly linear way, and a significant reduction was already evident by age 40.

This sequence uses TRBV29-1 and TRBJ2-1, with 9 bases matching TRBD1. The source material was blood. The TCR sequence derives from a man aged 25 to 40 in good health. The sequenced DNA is TGCAGCGTTGTTACAGGGGGCAGTGAGCAGTTCTTC. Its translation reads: CSVVTGGSEQFF.